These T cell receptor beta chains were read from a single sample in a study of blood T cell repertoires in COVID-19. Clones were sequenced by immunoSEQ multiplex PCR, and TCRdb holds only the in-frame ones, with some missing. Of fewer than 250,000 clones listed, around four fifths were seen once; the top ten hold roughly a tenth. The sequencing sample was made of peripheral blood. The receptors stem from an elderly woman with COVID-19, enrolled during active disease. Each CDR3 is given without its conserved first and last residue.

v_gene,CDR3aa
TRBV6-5,ASRPAGQGNSPLH
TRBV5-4,ASSLPGTGAYEQY
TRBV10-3,AISGLDSLSGNTIY
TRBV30,ARRQGSNTEAF
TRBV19,ASSVSKRGGDTQY
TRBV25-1,ASRETGGAGGYT
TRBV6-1,ASSVRTVSSYNEQF
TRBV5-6,ASSLTGGGSTDTQY
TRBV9,ASSAGQGKGRAGELF
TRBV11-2,ASSPAGYTVNYGYT
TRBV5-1,ASSHLSGSGVYNEQF
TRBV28,ASARVLLGEKLF
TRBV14,ASSFGKNTEAF